Listed below are T cell receptor beta chains from one sample, sequenced in a study of cytomegalovirus exposure and HLA in healthy donors. Sequencing used immunoSEQ multiplex PCR; TCRdb keeps in-frame clones, though not all of them. This table lists over 100,000 clones. Sequencing used PBMCs. These receptors were taken from a man aged 25 to 45 in good health and CMV-seronegative. Each CDR3 is given with its conserved first and last residue. Fields, in order: J gene, V gene, D gene, CDR3 protein, CDR3 DNA. A D gene is named only where the DNA matches it firmly.

j_call: TRBJ2-1
v_call: TRBV18
d_call: NA
cdr3_aa: CASSPPSGPPLSYNEQFF
cdr3_nt: TGTGCCAGCTCACCACCATCAGGTCCACCCCTCTCCTACAATGAGCAGTTCTTC

j_call: TRBJ2-7
v_call: TRBV2
d_call: NA
cdr3_aa: CASKGQGLLSYEQYF
cdr3_nt: TGTGCCAGCAAGGGACAAGGGTTACTCTCCTACGAGCAGTACTTC

j_call: TRBJ2-5
v_call: TRBV9
d_call: TRBD1
cdr3_aa: CASSGQGAPGETQYF
cdr3_nt: TGTGCCAGCAGCGGCCAGGGGGCGCCGGGGGAGACCCAGTACTTC

j_call: TRBJ2-7
v_call: TRBV7-6
d_call: TRBD2
cdr3_aa: CASSPRLASSEQYF
cdr3_nt: TGTGCCAGCAGCCCAAGACTAGCCTCCTCCGAGCAGTACTTC

j_call: TRBJ2-2
v_call: TRBV2
d_call: TRBD2
cdr3_aa: CASRSNSGGADGELFF
cdr3_nt: TGTGCCAGCAGGTCGAACAGCGGGGGGGCAGACGGGGAGCTGTTTTTT

j_call: TRBJ1-6
v_call: TRBV5-1
d_call: TRBD1
cdr3_aa: CASSSSSGGSGSPLHF
cdr3_nt: TGCGCCAGCTCTTCGTCTTCAGGGGGCTCTGGCTCACCCCTCCACTTT

j_call: TRBJ2-3
v_call: TRBV30
d_call: NA
cdr3_aa: CAWSRGTTDTQYF
cdr3_nt: TGTGCCTGGAGTAGGGGCACTACAGATACGCAGTATTTT

j_call: TRBJ2-3
v_call: TRBV27
d_call: TRBD2
cdr3_aa: CASSSPLAGSTDTQYF
cdr3_nt: TGTGCCAGCAGTTCCCCGCTAGCGGGCAGCACAGATACGCAGTATTTT

j_call: TRBJ2-7
v_call: TRBV6-6
d_call: NA
cdr3_aa: CASSRQVSYEQYF
cdr3_nt: TGTGCCAGCAGCCGACAGGTCTCCTACGAGCAGTACTTC

j_call: TRBJ2-5
v_call: TRBV7-9
d_call: NA
cdr3_aa: CASSSTGRGETQYF
cdr3_nt: TGTGCCAGCAGCAGTACAGGGAGAGGAGAGACCCAGTACTTC

j_call: TRBJ2-3
v_call: TRBV7-3
d_call: NA
cdr3_aa: CASSLTTARTDTQYF
cdr3_nt: TGTGCCAGCAGCTTAACCACCGCCCGGACAGATACGCAGTATTTT

j_call: TRBJ2-3
v_call: TRBV4-2
d_call: TRBD2
cdr3_aa: CASSQGPGLAGASTDTQYF
cdr3_nt: TGTGCCAGCAGCCAAGGACCGGGACTAGCGGGGGCTAGCACAGATACGCAGTATTTT

j_call: TRBJ2-1
v_call: TRBV18
d_call: NA
cdr3_aa: CASSHLQGSVGNEQFF
cdr3_nt: TGTGCCAGCTCACACCTACAGGGCTCCGTCGGCAATGAGCAGTTCTTC

j_call: TRBJ1-6
v_call: TRBV27
d_call: NA
cdr3_aa: CASSLSFRGGVNSPLHF
cdr3_nt: TGTGCCAGCAGTTTATCTTTTCGGGGAGGAGTAAATTCACCCCTCCACTTT

j_call: TRBJ2-1
v_call: TRBV7-8
d_call: TRBD2
cdr3_aa: CASSLGLAAPNEQFF
cdr3_nt: TGTGCCAGCAGCTTGGGACTAGCGGCTCCGAATGAGCAGTTCTTC

j_call: TRBJ2-5
v_call: TRBV19
d_call: NA
cdr3_aa: CASSIDFGWRETQYF
cdr3_nt: TGTGCCAGTAGTATAGATTTCGGGTGGCGGGAGACCCAGTACTTC

j_call: TRBJ2-5
v_call: TRBV18
d_call: TRBD2
cdr3_aa: CASSPLTSGGPPEGYETQYF
cdr3_nt: TGTGCCAGCTCACCCCTGACTAGCGGGGGCCCCCCTGAGGGCTACGAGACCCAGTACTTC

j_call: TRBJ2-4
v_call: TRBV5-4
d_call: TRBD2
cdr3_aa: CASSKIGAGGTKNIQYF
cdr3_nt: TGTGCCAGCAGCAAAATCGGAGCGGGGGGCACCAAAAACATTCAGTACTTC

j_call: TRBJ1-2
v_call: TRBV5-1
d_call: TRBD1
cdr3_aa: CASSTGQGDGYTF
cdr3_nt: TGCGCCAGCAGCACAGGACAGGGGGATGGCTACACCTTC

j_call: TRBJ2-7
v_call: TRBV28
d_call: TRBD2
cdr3_aa: CASSFPLAGESSYEQYF
cdr3_nt: TGTGCCAGCAGTTTCCCACTAGCGGGGGAAAGCTCCTACGAGCAGTACTTC

j_call: TRBJ1-2
v_call: TRBV28
d_call: TRBD1
cdr3_aa: CASSLGQPGQGYGYTF
cdr3_nt: TGTGCCAGCAGTTTAGGGCAACCGGGACAGGGATATGGCTACACCTTC

j_call: TRBJ2-7
v_call: TRBV5-1
d_call: TRBD1
cdr3_aa: CASSFDRDYEQYF
cdr3_nt: TGCGCCAGCAGCTTCGACAGGGACTACGAGCAGTACTTC

j_call: TRBJ1-6
v_call: TRBV19
d_call: NA
cdr3_aa: CASSISPGNNSPLHF
cdr3_nt: TGTGCCAGTAGTATAAGCCCAGGGAACAATTCACCCCTCCACTTT

j_call: TRBJ2-7
v_call: TRBV6-1
d_call: NA
cdr3_aa: CASSLLGQGGNEQYF
cdr3_nt: TGTGCCAGCAGCCTTCTGGGGCAGGGTGGCAACGAGCAGTACTTC

j_call: TRBJ1-4
v_call: TRBV7-3
d_call: NA
cdr3_aa: CASSYRGPSTDEKLFF
cdr3_nt: TGTGCCAGCAGCTATAGAGGTCCCAGCACGGATGAAAAACTGTTTTTT

j_call: TRBJ2-7
v_call: TRBV11-3
d_call: TRBD1
cdr3_aa: CASSASSTGGEQYF
cdr3_nt: TGTGCCAGCAGCGCGTCGTCGACAGGGGGCGAGCAGTACTTC

j_call: TRBJ2-3
v_call: TRBV6-5
d_call: TRBD2
cdr3_aa: CATQPSGRGADTQYF
cdr3_nt: TGTGCCACCCAACCTTCAGGCCGGGGGGCAGATACGCAGTATTTT

j_call: TRBJ2-1
v_call: TRBV7-3
d_call: TRBD2
cdr3_aa: CASSPSGLAGGRGWNEQFF
cdr3_nt: TGTGCCAGCAGCCCCTCGGGGCTAGCGGGGGGGCGGGGATGGAATGAGCAGTTCTTC

j_call: TRBJ2-3
v_call: TRBV5-1
d_call: TRBD1
cdr3_aa: CASNRQGAGDTQYF
cdr3_nt: TGCGCCAGCAACCGACAGGGGGCGGGAGATACGCAGTATTTT

j_call: TRBJ2-5
v_call: TRBV9
d_call: TRBD1
cdr3_aa: CASSVGGTVETQYF
cdr3_nt: TGTGCCAGCAGCGTAGGAGGGACAGTAGAGACCCAGTACTTC

j_call: TRBJ2-7
v_call: TRBV28
d_call: NA
cdr3_aa: CASGLMLYEQYF
cdr3_nt: TGTGCCAGCGGACTTATGCTATACGAGCAGTACTTC

j_call: TRBJ2-2
v_call: TRBV5-1
d_call: TRBD1
cdr3_aa: CASSLKQGSNTGELLF
cdr3_nt: TGCGCCAGCAGCTTAAAACAGGGGTCGAACACCGGGGAGCTGCTTTTT

j_call: TRBJ2-7
v_call: TRBV5-4
d_call: NA
cdr3_aa: CASSKTGRGSYEQYF
cdr3_nt: TGTGCCAGCAGCAAGACAGGAAGAGGCTCCTACGAGCAGTACTTC

j_call: TRBJ2-5
v_call: TRBV5-1
d_call: TRBD2
cdr3_aa: CASSLAVAGGRGETQYF
cdr3_nt: TGCGCCAGCAGCTTGGCGGTAGCGGGGGGCCGCGGAGAGACCCAGTACTTC

j_call: TRBJ2-5
v_call: TRBV25-1
d_call: NA
cdr3_aa: CASSEGLQGTQYF
cdr3_nt: TGTGCCAGCAGTGAGGGGCTTCAGGGGACCCAGTACTTC

j_call: TRBJ2-3
v_call: TRBV6-1
d_call: TRBD1
cdr3_aa: CASSEPGQYLTQYF
cdr3_nt: TGTGCCAGCAGTGAGCCGGGACAGTACCTTACGCAGTATTTT

j_call: TRBJ1-4
v_call: TRBV6-5
d_call: NA
cdr3_aa: CASSSGQRGEKLFF
cdr3_nt: TGTGCCAGCAGCTCAGGGCAAAGGGGAGAAAAACTGTTTTTT

j_call: TRBJ2-3
v_call: TRBV7-7
d_call: TRBD1
cdr3_aa: CASSSGTGRVTDTQYF
cdr3_nt: TGTGCCAGCAGCTCTGGGACAGGGAGGGTCACAGATACGCAGTATTTT

j_call: TRBJ1-3
v_call: TRBV19
d_call: NA
cdr3_aa: CASRTASSGNTIYF
cdr3_nt: TGTGCCAGTAGGACGGCTAGCTCTGGAAACACCATATATTTT

j_call: TRBJ2-5
v_call: TRBV19
d_call: NA
cdr3_aa: CASSWEVRTHSGGPGETQYF
cdr3_nt: TGTGCCAGTAGTTGGGAGGTGAGAACGCACTCGGGTGGGCCAGGAGAGACCCAGTACTTC

j_call: TRBJ1-1
v_call: TRBV19
d_call: TRBD1
cdr3_aa: CASSVSGQHTEAFF
cdr3_nt: TGTGCCAGTAGCGTCTCGGGACAGCACACTGAAGCTTTCTTT

j_call: TRBJ2-3
v_call: TRBV7-2
d_call: TRBD2
cdr3_aa: CASSLEASGGATTQYF
cdr3_nt: TGTGCCAGCAGCTTAGAAGCTAGCGGGGGGGCCACTACGCAGTATTTT

j_call: TRBJ2-3
v_call: TRBV5-1
d_call: NA
cdr3_aa: CASSLDAAGTDTQYF
cdr3_nt: TGCGCCAGCAGCTTGGACGCGGCGGGGACAGATACGCAGTATTTT

j_call: TRBJ1-5
v_call: TRBV28
d_call: NA
cdr3_aa: CASGLGAANQPQHF
cdr3_nt: TGTGCCAGCGGCTTGGGGGCCGCCAATCAGCCCCAGCATTTT

j_call: TRBJ2-2
v_call: TRBV29-1
d_call: TRBD2
cdr3_aa: CSGLAGMNTGELFF
cdr3_nt: TGCAGCGGACTAGCGGGGATGAACACCGGGGAGCTGTTTTTT

j_call: TRBJ2-1
v_call: TRBV5-6
d_call: TRBD2
cdr3_aa: CASSPGLAEPYNEQFF
cdr3_nt: TGTGCCAGCAGCCCGGGACTAGCGGAGCCCTACAATGAGCAGTTCTTC

j_call: TRBJ1-2
v_call: TRBV9
d_call: NA
cdr3_aa: CASSVSESYGYTF
cdr3_nt: TGTGCCAGCAGCGTATCGGAGAGCTATGGCTACACCTTC

j_call: TRBJ2-1
v_call: TRBV9
d_call: NA
cdr3_aa: CASSVGRDMNNEQFF
cdr3_nt: TGTGCCAGCAGCGTAGGGCGTGACATGAACAATGAGCAGTTCTTC

j_call: TRBJ1-1
v_call: TRBV4-3
d_call: NA
cdr3_aa: CASSQDTSREVNTEAFF
cdr3_nt: TGCGCCAGCAGCCAAGATACGAGCCGGGAGGTGAACACTGAAGCTTTCTTT

j_call: TRBJ2-2
v_call: TRBV11-2
d_call: NA
cdr3_aa: CASSFSALANTGELFF
cdr3_nt: TGTGCCAGCAGCTTTAGTGCCCTCGCGAACACCGGGGAGCTGTTTTTT

j_call: TRBJ1-3
v_call: TRBV18
d_call: TRBD1
cdr3_aa: CASSSDRGRPGNTIYF
cdr3_nt: TGTGCCAGCTCTTCCGACAGGGGGCGGCCTGGAAACACCATATATTTT

j_call: TRBJ2-2
v_call: TRBV4-3
d_call: NA
cdr3_aa: CASSPGAQGTWELFF
cdr3_nt: TGCGCCAGCAGCCCCGGGGCACAGGGCACCTGGGAGCTGTTTTTT

j_call: TRBJ2-2
v_call: TRBV10-3
d_call: TRBD2
cdr3_aa: CAISDRGVAGELFF
cdr3_nt: TGTGCCATCAGTGATCGGGGGGTCGCCGGGGAGCTGTTTTTT

j_call: TRBJ2-7
v_call: TRBV19
d_call: TRBD1
cdr3_aa: CASSTTGAYEQYF
cdr3_nt: TGTGCCAGTAGTACCACAGGGGCCTACGAGCAGTACTTC

j_call: TRBJ2-1
v_call: TRBV4-1
d_call: TRBD2
cdr3_aa: CASSQGSSGGPYNEQFF
cdr3_nt: TGCGCCAGCAGCCAAGGTTCTAGCGGGGGCCCCTACAATGAGCAGTTCTTC